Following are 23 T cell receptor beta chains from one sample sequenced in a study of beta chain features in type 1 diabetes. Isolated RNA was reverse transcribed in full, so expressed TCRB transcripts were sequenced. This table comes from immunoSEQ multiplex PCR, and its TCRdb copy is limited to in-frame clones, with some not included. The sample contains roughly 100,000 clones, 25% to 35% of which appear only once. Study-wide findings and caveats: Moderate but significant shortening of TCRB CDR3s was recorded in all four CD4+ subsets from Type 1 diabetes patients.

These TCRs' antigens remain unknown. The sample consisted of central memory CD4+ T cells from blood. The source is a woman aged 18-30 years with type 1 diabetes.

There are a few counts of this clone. The CDR3 sequence: CASSWGGAAASTDTQYF. Written as DNA, the CDR3 is TGTGCCAGCAGCTGGGGGGGGGCAGCCGCTAGCACAGATACGCAGTATTTT. The chain is built from TRBV5-4 and TRBJ2-3, with D tentatively TRBD2 (7 bases). Germline V CDR1 and CDR2: SGHNT, YYREEE (reference sequence). The CDR3 runs to 17 residues. With 3 bases removed from V and 0 bases from J, the gap between germline ends came to 17 bases.

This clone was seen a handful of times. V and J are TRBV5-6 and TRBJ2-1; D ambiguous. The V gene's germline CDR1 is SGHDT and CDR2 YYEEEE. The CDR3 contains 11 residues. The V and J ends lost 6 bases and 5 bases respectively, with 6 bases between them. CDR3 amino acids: CASTLNNEQFF. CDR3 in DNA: TGTGCCAGCACCCTAAACAATGAGCAGTTCTTC. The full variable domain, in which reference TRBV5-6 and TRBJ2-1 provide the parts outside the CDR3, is DAGVTQSPTHLIKTRGQQVTLRCSPKSGHDTVSWYQQALGQGPQFIFQYYEEEERQRGNFPDRFSGHQFPNYSSELNVNALLLGDSALYLCASTLNNEQFFGPGTRLTVL.

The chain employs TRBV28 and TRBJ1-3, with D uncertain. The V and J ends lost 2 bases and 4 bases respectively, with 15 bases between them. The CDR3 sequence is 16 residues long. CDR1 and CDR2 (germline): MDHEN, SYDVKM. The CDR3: CASSLPAAEHGNTIYF. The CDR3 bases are TGTGCCAGCAGTTTACCCGCGGCAGAGCACGGAAACACCATATATTTT. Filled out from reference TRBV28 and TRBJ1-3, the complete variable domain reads DVKVTQSSRYLVKRTGEKVFLECVQDMDHENMFWYRQDPGLGLRLIYFSYDVKMKEKGDIPEGYSVSREKKERFSLILESASTNQTSMYLCASSLPAAEHGNTIYFGEGSWLTVV.

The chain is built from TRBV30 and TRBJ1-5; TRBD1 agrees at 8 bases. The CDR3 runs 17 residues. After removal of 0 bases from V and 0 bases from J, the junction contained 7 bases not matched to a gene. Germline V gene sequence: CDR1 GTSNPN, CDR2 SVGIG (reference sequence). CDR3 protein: CAWSVRQGALSNQPQHF. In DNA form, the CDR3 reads TGTGCCTGGAGTGTCCGTCAGGGGGCACTTAGCAATCAGCCCCAGCATTTT. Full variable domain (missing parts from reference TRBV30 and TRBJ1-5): SQTIHQWPATLVQPVGSPLSLECTVEGTSNPNLYWYRQAAGRGLQLLFYSVGIGQISSEVPQNLSASRPQDRQFILSSKKLLLSDSGFYLCAWSVRQGALSNQPQHFGDGTRLSIL.

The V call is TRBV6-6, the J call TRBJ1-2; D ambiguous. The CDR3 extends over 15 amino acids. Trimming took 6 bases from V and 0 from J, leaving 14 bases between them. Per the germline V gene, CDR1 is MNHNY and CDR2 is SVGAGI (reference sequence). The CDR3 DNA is TGTGCCAGCAGATTAGACACCGGGACTAACTATGGCTACACCTTC. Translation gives CASRLDTGTNYGYTF.

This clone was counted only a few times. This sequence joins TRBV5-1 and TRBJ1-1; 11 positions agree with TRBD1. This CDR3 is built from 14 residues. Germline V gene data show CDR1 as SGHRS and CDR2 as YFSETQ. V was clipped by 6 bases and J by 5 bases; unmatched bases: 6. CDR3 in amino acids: CASIPGTGGTEAFF. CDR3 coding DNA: TGCGCCAGCATTCCCGGGACAGGGGGAACTGAAGCTTTCTTT.

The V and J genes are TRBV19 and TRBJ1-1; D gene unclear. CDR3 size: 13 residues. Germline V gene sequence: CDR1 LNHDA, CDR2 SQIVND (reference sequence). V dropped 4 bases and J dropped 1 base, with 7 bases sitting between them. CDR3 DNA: TGTGCCAGTAGTAGGGCCCCGAACACTGAAGCTTTCTTT. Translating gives CASSRAPNTEAFF.

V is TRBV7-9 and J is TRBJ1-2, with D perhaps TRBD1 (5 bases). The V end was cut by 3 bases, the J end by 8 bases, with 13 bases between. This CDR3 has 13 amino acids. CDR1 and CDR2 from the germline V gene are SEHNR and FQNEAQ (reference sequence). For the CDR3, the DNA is TGTGCCAGCAGCTTCTCCGGGACTCCGGGCTACACCTTC. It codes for CASSFSGTPGYTF.

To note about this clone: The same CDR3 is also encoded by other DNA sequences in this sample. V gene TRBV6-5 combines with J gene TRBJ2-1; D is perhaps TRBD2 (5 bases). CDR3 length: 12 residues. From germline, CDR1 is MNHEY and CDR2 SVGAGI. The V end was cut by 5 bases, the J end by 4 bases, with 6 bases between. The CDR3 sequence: CASSRGYNEQFF. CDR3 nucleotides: TGTGCCAGCAGTAGAGGGTACAATGAGCAGTTCTTC.

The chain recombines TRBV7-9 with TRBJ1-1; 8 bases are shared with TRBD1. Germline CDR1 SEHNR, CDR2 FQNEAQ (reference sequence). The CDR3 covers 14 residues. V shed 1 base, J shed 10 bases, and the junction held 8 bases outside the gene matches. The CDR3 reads CASSLVGRGRVAFF. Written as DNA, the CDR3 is TGTGCCAGCAGCTTAGTCGGCAGGGGGCGGGTAGCTTTCTTT.

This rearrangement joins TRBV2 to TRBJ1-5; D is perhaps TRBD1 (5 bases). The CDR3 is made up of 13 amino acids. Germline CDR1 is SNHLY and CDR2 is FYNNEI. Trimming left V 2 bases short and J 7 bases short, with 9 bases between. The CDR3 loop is CASSESGKQPQHF. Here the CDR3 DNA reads TGTGCCAGCAGTGAATCAGGGAAGCAGCCCCAGCATTTT.

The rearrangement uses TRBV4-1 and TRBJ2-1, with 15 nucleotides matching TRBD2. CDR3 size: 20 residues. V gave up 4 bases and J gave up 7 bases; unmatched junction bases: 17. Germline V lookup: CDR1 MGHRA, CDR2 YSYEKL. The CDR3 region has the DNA TGCGCCAGCAGCCTACGGACGGGACTAGCGGGAGGAGGTTACGGAAATGAGCAGTTCTTC. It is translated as CASSLRTGLAGGGYGNEQFF.

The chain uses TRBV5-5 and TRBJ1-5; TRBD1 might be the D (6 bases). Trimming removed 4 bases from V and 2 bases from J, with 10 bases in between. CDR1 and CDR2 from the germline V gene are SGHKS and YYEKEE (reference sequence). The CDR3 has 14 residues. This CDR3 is CASSQTGGNQPQHF. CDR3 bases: TGTGCCAGCAGCCAGACAGGCGGCAATCAGCCCCAGCATTTT.

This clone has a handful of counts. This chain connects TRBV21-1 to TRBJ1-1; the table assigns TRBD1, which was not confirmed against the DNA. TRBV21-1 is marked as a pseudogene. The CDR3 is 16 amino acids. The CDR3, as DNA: TGTGCCAGCAGCAAAAATCCGCCAGACAGAGCCACTGAAGCTTTCTTT. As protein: CASSKNPPDRATEAFF.

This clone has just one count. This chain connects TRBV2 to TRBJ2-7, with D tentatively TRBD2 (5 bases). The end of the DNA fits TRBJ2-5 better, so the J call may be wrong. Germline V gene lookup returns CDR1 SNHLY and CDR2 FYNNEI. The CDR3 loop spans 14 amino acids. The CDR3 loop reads CASSIPGTQETQYF. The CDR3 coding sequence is TGTGCCAGCAGTATACCGGGAACGCAAGAGACCCAGTACTTC.

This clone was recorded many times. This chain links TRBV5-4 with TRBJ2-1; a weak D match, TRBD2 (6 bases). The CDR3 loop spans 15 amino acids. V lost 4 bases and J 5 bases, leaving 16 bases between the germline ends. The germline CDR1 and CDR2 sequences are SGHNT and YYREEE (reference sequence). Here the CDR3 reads CASSLYTGVDNEQFF. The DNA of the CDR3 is TGTGCCAGCAGCCTGTACACGGGAGTAGACAATGAGCAGTTCTTC.

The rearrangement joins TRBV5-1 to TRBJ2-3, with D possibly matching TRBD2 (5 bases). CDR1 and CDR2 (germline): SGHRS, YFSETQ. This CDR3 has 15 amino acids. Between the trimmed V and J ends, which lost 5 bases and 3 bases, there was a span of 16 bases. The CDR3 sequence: CASRLQAVGTDTQYF. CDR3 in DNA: TGCGCCAGCAGGCTTCAAGCGGTGGGTACAGATACGCAGTATTTT.

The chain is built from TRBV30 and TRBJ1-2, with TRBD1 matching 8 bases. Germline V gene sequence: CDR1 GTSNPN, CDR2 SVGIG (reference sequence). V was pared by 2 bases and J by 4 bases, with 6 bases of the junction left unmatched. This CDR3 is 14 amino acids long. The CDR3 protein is CAWSSRQGLYGYTF. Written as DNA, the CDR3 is TGTGCCTGGAGTTCTCGACAGGGGCTCTATGGCTACACCTTC.

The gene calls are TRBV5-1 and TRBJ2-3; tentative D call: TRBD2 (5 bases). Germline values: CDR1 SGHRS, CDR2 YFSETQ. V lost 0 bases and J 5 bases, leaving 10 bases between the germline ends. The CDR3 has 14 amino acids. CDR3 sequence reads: CASSLGGSEDTQYF. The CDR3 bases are TGCGCCAGCAGCTTGGGAGGGAGCGAAGATACGCAGTATTTT. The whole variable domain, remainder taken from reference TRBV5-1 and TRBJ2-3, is KAGVTQTPRYLIKTRGQQVTLSCSPISGHRSVSWYQQTPGQGLQFLFEYFSETQRNKGNFPGRFSGRQFSNSRSEMNVSTLELGDSALYLCASSLGGSEDTQYFGPGTRLTVL.

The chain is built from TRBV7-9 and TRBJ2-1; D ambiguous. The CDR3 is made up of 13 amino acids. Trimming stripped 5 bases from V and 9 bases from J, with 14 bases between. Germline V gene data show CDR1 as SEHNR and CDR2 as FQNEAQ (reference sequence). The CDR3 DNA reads TGTGCCAGCAGCCTCCTCTTAGCCTCTGAGCAGTTCTTC. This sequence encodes CASSLLLASEQFF.

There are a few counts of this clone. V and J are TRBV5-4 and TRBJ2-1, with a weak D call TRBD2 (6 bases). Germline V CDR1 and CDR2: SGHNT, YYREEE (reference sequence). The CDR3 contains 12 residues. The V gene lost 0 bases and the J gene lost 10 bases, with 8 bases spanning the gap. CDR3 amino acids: CASSLGGREQFF. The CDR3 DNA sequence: TGTGCCAGCAGCTTGGGGGGGAGGGAGCAGTTCTTC.

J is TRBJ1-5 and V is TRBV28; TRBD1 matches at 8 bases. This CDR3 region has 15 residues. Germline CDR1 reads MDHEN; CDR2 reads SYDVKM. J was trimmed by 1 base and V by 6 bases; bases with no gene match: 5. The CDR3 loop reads CASRPTGGSNQPQHF. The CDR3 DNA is TGTGCCAGCAGACCTACAGGGGGAAGCAATCAGCCCCAGCATTTT.

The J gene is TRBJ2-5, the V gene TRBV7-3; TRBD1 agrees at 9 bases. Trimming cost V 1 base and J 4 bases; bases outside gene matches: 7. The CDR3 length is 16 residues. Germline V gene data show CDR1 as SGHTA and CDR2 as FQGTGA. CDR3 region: CASSLKGQGLRETQYF. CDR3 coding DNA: TGTGCCAGCAGCTTAAAGGGACAGGGACTCCGAGAGACCCAGTACTTC.